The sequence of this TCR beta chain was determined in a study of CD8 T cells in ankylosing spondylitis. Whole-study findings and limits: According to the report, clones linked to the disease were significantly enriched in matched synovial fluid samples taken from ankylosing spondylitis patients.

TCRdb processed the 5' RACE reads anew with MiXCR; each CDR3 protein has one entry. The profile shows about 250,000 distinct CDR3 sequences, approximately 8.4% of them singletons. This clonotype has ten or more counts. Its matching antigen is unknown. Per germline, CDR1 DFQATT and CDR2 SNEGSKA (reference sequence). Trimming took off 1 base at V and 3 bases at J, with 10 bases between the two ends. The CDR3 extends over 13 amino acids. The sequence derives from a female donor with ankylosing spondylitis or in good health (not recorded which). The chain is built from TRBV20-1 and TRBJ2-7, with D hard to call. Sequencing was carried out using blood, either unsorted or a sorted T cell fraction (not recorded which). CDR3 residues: CSARGPTSYEQYF. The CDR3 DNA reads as TGCAGTGCTAGAGGGCCTACCAGCTACGAGCAGTACTTC.